This is a list of T cell receptor beta chains from one sample in a study of shared clonotypes between healthy human individuals. The protocol was immunoSEQ multiplex PCR, while the TCRdb copy is restricted to in-frame clones and leaves out a portion. This repertoire shows roughly 1,000,000 clones, approximately 80% found once; its top ten account for under 0.6%. The sequenced sample was memory CD4+ T cells from PBMCs. These receptors all come from a man aged 18 to 30 in good health. Some clones in this sample may be carry-over from other donors' samples. CDR3s include the opening cysteine and the closing phenylalanine or tryptophan. A D gene is named only where the DNA matches it firmly. Size is stated for part of the rows, as once, few or many counts, or as a class when the clone is expanded.

v_call	j_call	cdr3_length	clone_size	d_call	cdr3_aa	cdr3_nt
TRBV5-1	TRBJ1-2	14	NA	NA	CASSLETPNYGYTF	TGCGCCAGCAGCTTGGAGACCCCAAACTATGGCTACACCTTC
TRBV4-2	TRBJ2-5	18	NA	NA	CASSQDKGGRGRLETQYF	TGTGCCAGCAGCCAAGATAAGGGAGGCAGGGGCAGATTGGAGACCCAGTACTTC
TRBV6-5	TRBJ1-4	15	NA	TRBD1	CASSQRQGPGEKLFF	TGTGCCAGCAGCCAAAGACAGGGGCCGGGTGAAAAACTGTTTTTT
TRBV4-3	TRBJ1-3	15	once	NA	CASSQASTSGNTIYF	TGCGCCAGCAGCCAAGCCTCTACCTCTGGAAACACCATATATTTT
TRBV29-1	TRBJ2-2	13	NA	NA	CSVGQLLTGELFF	TGCAGCGTTGGACAGCTTCTCACCGGGGAGCTGTTTTTT
TRBV4-2	TRBJ2-7	16	NA	NA	CASSQAAGTQSYEQYF	TGTGCCAGCAGCCAAGCTGCCGGGACGCAATCCTACGAGCAGTACTTC
TRBV9	TRBJ1-1	15	NA	TRBD1	CASSARDSKLTEAFF	TGTGCCAGCAGCGCCCGGGACAGTAAGCTCACTGAAGCTTTCTTT
TRBV7-2	TRBJ1-1	15	NA	TRBD1	CASHRGTPRDTEAFF	TGTGCCAGCCACAGGGGCACCCCGAGGGACACTGAAGCTTTCTTT
TRBV19	TRBJ1-3	14	NA	NA	CATRTGSYGNTIYF	TGTGCCACCAGAACAGGGAGCTATGGAAACACCATATATTTT
TRBV7-7	TRBJ2-3	13	few	NA	CASSRRAKDTQYF	TGTGCCAGCAGCAGACGCGCCAAGGATACGCAGTATTTT
TRBV6-5	TRBJ1-2	13	NA	NA	CASRTDSNYGYTF	TGTGCCAGCAGGACCGACAGTAACTATGGCTACACCTTC
TRBV28	TRBJ2-1	14	many	NA	CASQGGTSYNEQFF	TGTGCCAGCCAAGGGGGGACGAGCTACAATGAGCAGTTCTTC
TRBV28	TRBJ1-5	15	many	NA	CASSWDNTFNQPQHF	TGTGCCAGCAGTTGGGACAATACTTTCAATCAGCCCCAGCATTTT
TRBV7-2	TRBJ1-1	14	NA	NA	CASSLGGGNTEAFF	TGTGCCAGCAGCTTAGGGGGAGGTAACACTGAAGCTTTCTTT
TRBV30	TRBJ1-1	12	NA	NA	CAWSVLAAAAFF	TGTGCCTGGAGTGTACTGGCGGCGGCAGCTTTCTTT
TRBV7-2	TRBJ1-4	14	NA	NA	CASSFWQRNEKLFF	TGTGCCAGCAGCTTTTGGCAGCGTAATGAAAAACTGTTTTTT
TRBV10-3	TRBJ2-1	14	NA	NA	CAIRPSQIGHEQFF	TGTGCCATCAGGCCCAGTCAAATTGGACATGAGCAGTTCTTC
TRBV7-9	TRBJ2-1	16	once	TRBD2	CASSPRLAGGGNEQFF	TGTGCCAGCAGCCCCCGACTAGCGGGAGGTGGTAATGAGCAGTTCTTC
TRBV7-9	TRBJ2-5	13	NA	NA	CASSPPAIETQYF	TGTGCCAGCAGCCCCCCCGCAATAGAGACCCAGTACTTC
TRBV30	TRBJ1-1	12	few	NA	CAWSLPVGQAFF	TGTGCCTGGAGTCTGCCAGTGGGGCAAGCTTTCTTT
TRBV29-1	TRBJ2-7	11	many	NA	CSVASGDEQYF	TGCAGCGTTGCGTCCGGGGACGAGCAGTACTTC
TRBV7-9	TRBJ1-1	14	NA	TRBD1	CASSLRRRGTEAFF	TGTGCCAGCAGCTTACGGCGCAGGGGGACTGAAGCTTTCTTT
TRBV7-2	TRBJ1-5	13	NA	NA	CASSLEGGRPQHF	TGTGCCAGCAGCTTAGAAGGGGGTCGGCCCCAGCATTTT
TRBV28	TRBJ1-5	15	NA	TRBD1	CASSSPGGGNQPQHF	TGTGCCAGCAGTTCGCCAGGGGGAGGCAATCAGCCCCAGCATTTT
TRBV30	TRBJ2-4	13	NA	TRBD1	CAWSGGQKNIQYF	TGTGCCTGGAGTGGGGGACAGAAAAACATTCAGTACTTC
TRBV11-2	TRBJ2-7	15	few	NA	CASRSLAHRSYEQYF	TGTGCCAGCAGATCCCTAGCGCACCGCTCCTACGAGCAGTACTTC
TRBV15	TRBJ2-7	16	NA	NA	CATSSLWGEVHHEQYF	TGTGCCACCAGCTCCCTATGGGGAGAGGTCCACCACGAGCAGTACTTC
TRBV18	TRBJ1-4	14	NA	NA	CASSRQASNEKLFF	TGTGCCAGCTCACGACAGGCATCTAATGAAAAACTGTTTTTT
TRBV4-2	TRBJ2-7	16	NA	TRBD1	CASSQEWSQGAYEQYF	TGTGCCAGCAGCCAAGAATGGAGCCAGGGGGCTTACGAGCAGTACTTC
TRBV10-3	TRBJ1-1	14	NA	NA	CAISGRGVNTEAFF	TGTGCCATCAGCGGCAGAGGGGTGAACACTGAAGCTTTCTTT
TRBV5-4	TRBJ2-7	14	NA	NA	CASSPERRTHEQYF	TGTGCCAGCAGCCCGGAAAGAAGGACCCACGAGCAGTACTTC
TRBV5-1	TRBJ2-2	16	NA	TRBD2	CASSLALAGGAGELFF	TGCGCCAGCAGCTTGGCCCTAGCGGGAGGCGCCGGGGAGCTGTTTTTT
TRBV28	TRBJ1-1	14	NA	TRBD1	CASGTGGMNTEAFF	TGTGCCAGCGGGACAGGGGGAATGAACACTGAAGCTTTCTTT
TRBV28	TRBJ2-1	15	few	NA	CASSLFTNLPNEQFF	TGTGCCAGCAGTTTATTCACAAACCTTCCCAATGAGCAGTTCTTC
TRBV7-6	TRBJ1-6	13	NA	NA	CASSLTAESPLHF	TGTGCCAGCAGCTTAACGGCAGAGTCACCCCTCCACTTT
TRBV7-3	TRBJ2-2	14	many	NA	CASSLARNTGELFF	TGTGCCAGCAGCTTAGCCAGGAACACCGGGGAGCTGTTTTTT
TRBV2	TRBJ1-3	13	few	NA	CASFREMGDTIYF	TGTGCCAGCTTCAGGGAAATGGGGGACACCATATATTTT
TRBV5-1	TRBJ2-7	15	NA	NA	CASSLGTTSSYEQYF	TGCGCCAGCAGCCTCGGGACGACGAGCTCCTACGAGCAGTACTTC
TRBV28	TRBJ1-6	15	NA	NA	CASSVGGVGNSPLHF	TGTGCCAGCTCGGTAGGGGGGGTGGGTAATTCACCCCTCCACTTT
TRBV30	TRBJ1-3	15	NA	NA	CAWTGALSSGNTIYF	TGTGCCTGGACCGGTGCACTGAGCTCTGGAAACACCATATATTTT